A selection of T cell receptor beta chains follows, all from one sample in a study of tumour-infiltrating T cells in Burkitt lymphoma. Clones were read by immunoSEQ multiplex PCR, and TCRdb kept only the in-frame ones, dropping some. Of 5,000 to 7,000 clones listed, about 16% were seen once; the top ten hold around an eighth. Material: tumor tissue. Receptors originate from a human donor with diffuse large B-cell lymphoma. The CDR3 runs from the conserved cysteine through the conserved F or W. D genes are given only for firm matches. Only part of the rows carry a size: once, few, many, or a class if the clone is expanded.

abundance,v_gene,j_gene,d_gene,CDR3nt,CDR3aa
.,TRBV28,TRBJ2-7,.,TGTGCCAGCAGTTTATGGGGGCGTCGGTACTTC,CASSLWGRRYF
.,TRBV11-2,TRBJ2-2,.,TGTGCCAGCAGCTTCGCCGGGGCCGGGGAGCTGTTTTTT,CASSFAGAGELFF
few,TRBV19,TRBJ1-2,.,TGTGCCAGTAGTATCCACGTAGAGGGCGGGTATGGCTACACCTTC,CASSIHVEGGYGYTF
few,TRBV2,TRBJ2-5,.,TGTGCCAGCAACGGGGATCCGAAGACCCAGTACTTC,CASNGDPKTQYF
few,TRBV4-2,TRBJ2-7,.,TGTGCCAGCAGCCAAGCAGTCGGGACTCCTTACGAGCAGTACTTC,CASSQAVGTPYEQYF
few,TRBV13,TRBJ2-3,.,TGTGCCAGCAGCTTAGAAGGCTTGCCGCAGGCTAGCACAGATACGCAGTATTTT,CASSLEGLPQASTDTQYF
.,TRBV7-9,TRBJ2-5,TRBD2,TGTGCCAGCAGCTCCCGGGACTACCACCCTCAGTACTTC,CASSSRDYHPQYF
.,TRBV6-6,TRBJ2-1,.,TGTGCCAGCAGTTACCTTATGAAGGGTGAGCAGTTCTTC,CASSYLMKGEQFF
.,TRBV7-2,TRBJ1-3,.,TGTGCCAGCAGCTTAGTGGGTTTAGCGTCGGCTGGAAACACCATATATTTT,CASSLVGLASAGNTIYF
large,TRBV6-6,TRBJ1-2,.,TGTGCCAGCAGTTACTCGAGGCAGGACTATGGCTACACCTTC,CASSYSRQDYGYTF
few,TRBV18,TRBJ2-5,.,TGTGCCAGCTCACCTGGGCCGGGGGAGACCCAGTACTTC,CASSPGPGETQYF
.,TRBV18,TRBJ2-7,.,TGTGCCAGCTCCCGAACAGAGGGTACCTACGAGCAGTACTTC,CASSRTEGTYEQYF
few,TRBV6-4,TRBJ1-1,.,TGTGCCAGCAGTGCCGTGGGGGGCACTGAAGCTTTCTTT,CASSAVGGTEAFF
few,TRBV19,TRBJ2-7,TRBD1,TGTGCCAGTAGCTCGACAGGGGGTATCCACGAGCAGTACTTC,CASSSTGGIHEQYF
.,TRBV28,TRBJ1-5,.,TGTGCCAGCAGTTTACGGGGGAAGGGACAGCCCCAGCATTTT,CASSLRGKGQPQHF
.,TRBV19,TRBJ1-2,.,TGTGCCAGTCGTCGAGGAGTTGGAAATGGCTACACCTTC,CASRRGVGNGYTF
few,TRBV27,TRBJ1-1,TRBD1,TGTGCCAGCAGTTTAATGCAGGGGGCTGGCACTGAAGCTTTCTTT,CASSLMQGAGTEAFF
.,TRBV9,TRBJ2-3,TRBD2,TGTGCCAGCAGCGTAGACGGACTAGCGGGAACGACAGATACGCAGTATTTT,CASSVDGLAGTTDTQYF
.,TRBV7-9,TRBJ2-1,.,TGTGCCAGCAGCTTAGGTAGCAATGAGCAGTTCTTC,CASSLGSNEQFF
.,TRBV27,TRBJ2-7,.,TGTGCCAGCAGTTTATTGGGATTAGCGGGTGCTGACAGGAGGGAGCAGTACTTC,CASSLLGLAGADRREQYF
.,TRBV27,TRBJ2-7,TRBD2,TGTGCCAGCAGCCCGGGACTAGCGTCTACCGAGCAGTACTTC,CASSPGLASTEQYF
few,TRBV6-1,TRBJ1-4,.,TGTGCCAGCAGTGAAGTTGACAATGAAAAACTGTTTTTT,CASSEVDNEKLFF
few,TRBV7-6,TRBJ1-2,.,TGTGCCAGCAGCGGACCGGGGGACGGCTACACCTTC,CASSGPGDGYTF
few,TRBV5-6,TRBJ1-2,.,TGTGCCAGCAGCTTGGACGCCTCCGGCTATGGCTACACCTTC,CASSLDASGYGYTF
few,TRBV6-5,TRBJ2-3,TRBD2,TGTGCCAGCAGTTCCTTCGGGACTAGCGGGAAAGATACGCAGTATTTT,CASSSFGTSGKDTQYF
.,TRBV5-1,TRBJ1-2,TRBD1,TGCGCCAGCAGCGCACAGGGACAGAACTATGGCTACACCTTC,CASSAQGQNYGYTF
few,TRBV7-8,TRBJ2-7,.,TGTGCCAGCAGCTTAGTCGGCTACGAGCAGTACTTC,CASSLVGYEQYF
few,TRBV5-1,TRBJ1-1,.,TGCGCCAGCCGATTTCAGGGTGATACTGAAGCTTTCTTT,CASRFQGDTEAFF
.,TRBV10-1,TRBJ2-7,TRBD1,TGCGCCAGCAGTGATACAGGGGGCTACGAGCAGTACTTC,CASSDTGGYEQYF
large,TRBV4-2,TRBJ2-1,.,TGTGCCAGCAGCCGAGGTCTGGAGCAGTTCTTC,CASSRGLEQFF
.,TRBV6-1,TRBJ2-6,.,TGTGCCAGCATACTTTCGAGGGATGGGGCCAACGTCCTGACTTTC,CASILSRDGANVLTF
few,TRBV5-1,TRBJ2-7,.,TGCGCCAGCAGCTTGGATCTCGGCGGCTCCTACGAGCAGTACTTC,CASSLDLGGSYEQYF
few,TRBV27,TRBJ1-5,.,TGTGCCAGCAGTTTAGGGAGTAGCAATCAGCCCCAGCATTTT,CASSLGSSNQPQHF
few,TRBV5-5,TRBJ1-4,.,TGTGCCAGCAGCTTGGCTACAACTAATGAAAAACTGTTTTTT,CASSLATTNEKLFF
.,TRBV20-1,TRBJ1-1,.,TGCAGTGCTTGGGGAACCACTGAAGCTTTCTTT,CSAWGTTEAFF
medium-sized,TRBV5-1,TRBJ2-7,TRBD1,TGCGCCAGCAGCTTGGGACAGGGTCCGGAGCAGTACTTC,CASSLGQGPEQYF
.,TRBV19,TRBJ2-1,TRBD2,TGTGCCAGTAGTAGAAGGGGGAGTCTAGCGGGCCAAAGAGGGAATGAGCAGTTCTTC,CASSRRGSLAGQRGNEQFF
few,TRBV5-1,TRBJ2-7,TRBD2,TGCGCCAGCAGCGCTGGAGCGGGAGGGCTCTACGAGCAGTACTTC,CASSAGAGGLYEQYF
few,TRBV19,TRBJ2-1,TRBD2,TGTGCCAGTAGTCCCCGGACTAGCTCCAATGAGCAGTTCTTC,CASSPRTSSNEQFF
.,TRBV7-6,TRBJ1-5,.,TGTGCCAGCAGCTTAGGACGCGACTTGGGGGGCAATCAGCCCCAGCATTTT,CASSLGRDLGGNQPQHF
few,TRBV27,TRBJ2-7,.,TGTGCCAGCAGTCCCTTAGCCTACGAGCAGTACTTC,CASSPLAYEQYF
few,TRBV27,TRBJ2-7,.,TGTGCCAGCAGAGTAAAGTACGGGCAGTACTTC,CASRVKYGQYF
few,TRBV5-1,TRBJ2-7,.,TGCGCCAGCAGCTTGGAGGGTCCACAGCAGTACTTC,CASSLEGPQQYF
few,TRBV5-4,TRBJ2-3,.,TGTGCCAGTAGCTTGTCAGGGTCAGATACGCAGTATTTT,CASSLSGSDTQYF
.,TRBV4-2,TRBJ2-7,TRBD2,TGTGCCAGCAGCCCCAGCGGGAGCACCTACGAGCAGTACTTC,CASSPSGSTYEQYF